A single sample gave rise to the 27 T cell receptor beta chains below, sequenced in a study of identical twins (dated by TCRdb to the mid-2010s). Library method: 5' RACE. TCRdb lists the instrument as Illumina HiSeq 2000. The public reads were reprocessed in TCRdb via fastp at Q25 and MiXCR, keeping in-frame beta chains. Entries are consolidated by CDR3 protein sequence, retaining the most common genes and DNA. This sample has a few hundred thousand distinct CDR3 sequences in its table, and approximately 10% of those were observed once. 10% of the sample is in the top ten clones. Sequenced material: memory T cells sorted from blood. What this sample's cell subset or site label stands for: CD45RO+ enriched T cells. Source of these receptors: a man aged 50 or older in good health.

The chain joins TRBV11-2 to TRBJ2-7; TRBD1 aligns across 9 bases. With 0 bases clipped from V and 2 bases from J, the junction kept 5 bases outside the gene matches. This CDR3 comprises 16 residues. The germline V gene has CDR1 SGHAT and CDR2 FQNNGV. The CDR3 DNA reads as TGTGCCAGCAGCTTAGAAATCCGGGACAGGGCCTACGAGCAGTACTTC. This encodes CASSLEIRDRAYEQYF. The full variable domain, rest sourced from reference TRBV11-2 and TRBJ2-7, is EAGVAQSPRYKIIEKRQSVAFWCNPISGHATLYWYQQILGQGPKLLIQFQNNGVVDDSQLPKDRFSAERLKGVDSTLKIQPAKLEDSAVYLCASSLEIRDRAYEQYFGPGTRLTVT.

This clonotype occurred many times. This chain joins TRBV5-1 and TRBJ2-7; 7 bases line up with TRBD1. The germline gives CDR1 SGHRS, CDR2 YFSETQ. The CDR3 has 13 residues. J lost 7 bases, V lost 0 bases, and 4 bases had no gene match. Here the CDR3 reads CASSLGQGGEQYF. The CDR3 DNA reads as TGCGCCAGCAGCTTGGGACAGGGCGGTGAGCAGTACTTC. The full variable domain, with the rest looked up from reference TRBV5-1 and TRBJ2-7, is KAGVTQTPRYLIKTRGQQVTLSCSPISGHRSVSWYQQTPGQGLQFLFEYFSETQRNKGNFPGRFSGRQFSNSRSEMNVSTLELGDSALYLCASSLGQGGEQYFGPGTRLTVT.

The chain is built from TRBV6-2 or TRBV6-3 and TRBJ1-5; D remains ambiguous. Trimming cost V 4 bases and J 3 bases, with 7 bases left between them. There are 13 residues in the CDR3. In germline, CDR1 is MNHEY, CDR2 SVGEGT. The CDR3 DNA sequence: TGTGCCAGCAGTTCAGGATTCAATCAGCCCCAGCATTTT. The encoded protein is CASSSGFNQPQHF.

There are many counts of this clonotype. This chain links TRBV3-1 with TRBJ2-1; no clear D. The V end was cut by 4 bases, the J end by 7 bases, with 8 bases between. The CDR3 length is 12 residues. Germline CDR1 LGHDT, CDR2 YNNKEL (reference sequence). In DNA, the CDR3 is TGTGCCAGCAGCCGCCTGGATAATGAGCAGTTCTTC. Its protein is CASSRLDNEQFF.

The V gene is TRBV19, the J gene TRBJ1-1; the D is unclear. Trimming removed 3 bases at V and 1 base at J, with 9 bases between. This CDR3 is 14 amino acids long. The germline V gene has CDR1 LNHDA and CDR2 SQIVND (reference sequence). The CDR3 DNA reads as TGTGCCAGTAGTATTTCCAGCCAGAACACTGAAGCTTTCTTT. Translating it yields CASSISSQNTEAFF.

The V gene is TRBV29-1, the J gene TRBJ2-5, with 9 bases matching TRBD2. V gave up 3 bases and J gave up 4 bases; unmatched junction bases: 9. The V gene's germline CDR1 is SQVTM and CDR2 ANQGSEA. This CDR3 spans 15 amino acids. The CDR3 region is CSVDGAGGSTETQYF. As DNA, the CDR3 is TGCAGCGTTGACGGAGCGGGGGGCTCGACAGAGACCCAGTACTTC. Filled out from reference TRBV29-1 and TRBJ2-5, the complete variable domain reads SAVISQKPSRDICQRGTSLTIQCQVDSQVTMMFWYRQQPGQSLTLIATANQGSEATYESGFVIDKFPISRPNLTFSTLTVSNMSPEDSSIYLCSVDGAGGSTETQYFGPGTRLLVL.

The rearrangement joins TRBV2 to TRBJ2-3; 7 bases align to TRBD1. V shed 4 bases and J 6 bases; nucleotides not matched to a gene: 7. The CDR3 sequence is 14 residues long. CDR1 and CDR2 from the germline V gene are SNHLY and FYNNEI. Here the CDR3 reads CASSGTGKGDTQYF. CDR3 coding DNA: TGTGCCAGCAGTGGGACAGGCAAGGGGGATACGCAGTATTTT.

This clonotype was seen only a few times. This chain uses TRBV11-1 with TRBJ2-5; D is perhaps TRBD1 (5 bases). The CDR3 extends over 13 amino acids. V lost 3 bases and J lost 4, with 9 bases in between. Germline-derived CDR1 and CDR2 are SGHAT and FQDESV (reference sequence). This CDR3 reads CASSLTAGETQYF. For the CDR3, the DNA is TGTGCCAGCAGCTTGACAGCCGGAGAGACCCAGTACTTC.

This clonotype was recorded a few times. The CDR3 DNA is TGCAGCGTTGCCAAAAGGTGGGGGTCGGAATACGAGCAGTACTTC. Amino acid sequence: CSVAKRWGSEYEQYF. This chain joins TRBV29-1 and TRBJ2-7; D possibly matches TRBD1 or TRBD2 (5 bases each). CDR1 and CDR2 (germline): SQVTM, ANQGSEA. Trimming stripped 4 bases from V and 4 bases from J, with 20 bases between. The CDR3 loop spans 15 amino acids.

The V gene is TRBV15, the J gene TRBJ2-3; TRBD1 aligns across 8 bases. The V gene end was trimmed by 3 bases and the J gene end by 6 bases; junction bases not matched to a gene: 8. There are 15 residues in the CDR3. Germline lookup yields CDR1 LNHNV and CDR2 YYDKDF (reference sequence). The CDR3 sequence is CATSRTSGGGDTQYF. CDR3 bases: TGTGCCACCAGCAGGACCTCAGGGGGCGGGGATACGCAGTATTTT.

A remark on this clonotype: A much more abundant neighbour one base away suggests this may be a read error. V and J are TRBV6-2 or TRBV6-3 and TRBJ2-7, with D maybe TRBD1 (6 bases). The germline gives CDR1 MNHEY, CDR2 SVGEGT. This CDR3 spans 14 amino acids. CDR3: CPSRGAGQTYEQYF. The DNA of the CDR3 is TGTCCCAGCAGGGGAGCAGGACAGACCTACGAGCAGTACTTC.

The CDR3, as DNA: TGTGCCAGCAGCCCCGGCCGGGTTGAAGCTTTCTTT. This encodes CASSPGRVEAFF. This rearrangement joins TRBV7-2 to TRBJ1-1; D gene unclear. The CDR3 consists of 12 residues. Germline values: CDR1 SGHTA, CDR2 FQGNSA. The V end was cut by 5 bases, the J end by 7 bases, with 11 bases between.

In its sample, this clonotype was seen a few times. J is TRBJ1-2 and V is TRBV7-2; TRBD1 agrees at 8 bases. Germline-derived CDR1 and CDR2 are SGHTA and FQGNSA. J was trimmed by 8 bases and V by 4 bases; bases with no gene match: 6. The CDR3 is 13 residues long. This CDR3 reads CASSSGQGEGYTF. The CDR3 nucleotides read TGTGCCAGCAGCTCTGGACAGGGAGAGGGCTACACCTTC. Combining the CDR3 with reference TRBV7-2 and TRBJ1-2 gives the whole variable domain GAGVSQSPSNKVTEKGKDVELRCDPISGHTALYWYRQSLGQGLEFLIYFQGNSAPDKSGLPSDRFSAERTGGSVSTLTIQRTQQEDSAVYLCASSSGQGEGYTFGSGTRLTVV.

The chain recombines TRBV7-9 with TRBJ1-1; no reliable D call. Germline CDR1 reads SEHNR; CDR2 reads FQNEAQ (reference sequence). V shed 1 base and J shed 3 bases, with 6 bases lying between them. This CDR3 is built from 13 residues. CDR3 bases: TGTGCCAGCAGCTTAGTGGGCCACACTGAAGCTTTCTTT. Amino acids: CASSLVGHTEAFF.

A few counts support this clonotype. The rearrangement links TRBV20-1 to TRBJ2-2, with D perhaps given as TRBD1 or TRBD2 (5 bases each). V dropped 5 bases and J dropped 0 bases, with 13 bases sitting between them. The germline CDR1 and CDR2 sequences are DFQATT and SNEGSKA (reference sequence). The CDR3 totals 15 residues. The DNA of the CDR3 is TGCAGTGCTTCGGGACCGTTCGCGAACACCGGGGAGCTGTTTTTT. Protein: CSASGPFANTGELFF.

This clonotype was seen many times. V is TRBV5-1 and J is TRBJ2-7, with D perhaps matching TRBD2 (5 bases). The germline V gene has CDR1 SGHRS and CDR2 YFSETQ. CDR3 length: 14 amino acids. Trimming took off 4 bases at V and 4 bases at J, with 15 bases between the two ends. The CDR3 DNA is TGCGCCAGCAGCGACCTAGCAGTCTCATACGAGCAGTACTTC. Its translation: CASSDLAVSYEQYF.

This clonotype was counted ten times or more. V gene TRBV12-3 or TRBV12-4 combines with J gene TRBJ2-5, with D perhaps TRBD1 (5 bases). The CDR3 sequence is 14 residues long. Between the trimmed V and J ends, which lost 1 base and 1 base, there was a span of 7 bases. CDR3 sequence reads: CASSLGGPQETQYF. The CDR3, as DNA: TGTGCCAGCAGTTTAGGGGGCCCCCAAGAGACCCAGTACTTC.

Many counts were recorded for this clonotype. The V gene is TRBV6-5, the J gene TRBJ2-7; TRBD2 aligns across 7 bases. Germline loops: CDR1 MNHEY, CDR2 SVGAGI. This CDR3 spans 18 amino acids. V shed 3 bases and J 0 bases; nucleotides not matched to a gene: 14. CDR3 region: CASSYIGGGRGSSYEQYF. CDR3 nucleotide sequence: TGTGCCAGCAGTTATATCGGTGGGGGGAGGGGCTCCTCCTACGAGCAGTACTTC.

The chain uses TRBV10-3 and TRBJ2-7; 9 nucleotides align to TRBD2. Germline V gene data show CDR1 as ENHRY and CDR2 as SYGVKD. The CDR3 is 13 amino acids. V lost 7 bases and J lost 5; bases outside the gene matches: 6. CDR3 coding DNA: TGTGCCATCACCGAGCGGGAGGCCGACGAGCAGTACTTC. Translated, it gives CAITEREADEQYF.

This clonotype was picked up a small number of times. This chain connects TRBV7-2 to TRBJ2-5, with 8 bases aligning to TRBD2. CDR1 is SGHTA, CDR2 FQGNSA, per germline. The V gene end was trimmed by 3 bases and the J gene end by 4 bases; junction bases not matched to a gene: 4. This CDR3 contains 14 residues. The CDR3 bases are TGTGCCAGCAGCTTTTCGGGGGGGGTAGAGACCCAGTACTTC. This translates into CASSFSGGVETQYF.

This clonotype has ten or more counts. V is TRBV18 and J is TRBJ2-1; D is uncertain. The V gene lost 4 bases and the J gene lost 4 bases, with 5 bases spanning the gap. The CDR3 loop spans 12 amino acids. Germline CDR1 reads KGHSH; CDR2 reads LQKENI. The CDR3 here is CASSHQYNEQFF. DNA for the CDR3: TGTGCCAGCTCACACCAGTACAATGAGCAGTTCTTC.

Ten or more counts support this clonotype. The chain links TRBV20-1 to TRBJ2-7; D not resolved. The V gene's germline CDR1 is DFQATT and CDR2 SNEGSKA (reference sequence). The ends were cut back, 0 bases at V and 0 bases at J, with 9 bases in the middle. CDR3 size: 14 residues. CDR3 loop: CSARDGFDSYEQYF. CDR3 sequence (DNA): TGCAGTGCTAGAGACGGCTTTGACTCCTACGAGCAGTACTTC.

As regards this clonotype: A read error may account for a junction end that differs from germline. The chain is built from TRBV7-7 and TRBJ2-5; D gene unclear. This CDR3 region has 12 residues. CDR1 SSHAT and CDR2 FNYEAQ come from the germline V gene (reference sequence). This CDR3 is CASSQNKETQYF. Here the CDR3 DNA reads TGTGCTAGCAGCCAGAACAAAGAGACCCAGTACTTC.

The rearrangement joins TRBV11-2 to TRBJ1-2; 8 bases are a match to TRBD1. The length of the CDR3 is 15 residues. The germline V gene has CDR1 SGHAT and CDR2 FQNNGV. V lost 5 bases and J lost 4; bases outside the gene matches: 9. This CDR3 is CASSPGQGDLYGYTF. CDR3 sequence (DNA): TGTGCCAGCAGCCCCGGACAGGGCGACCTCTATGGCTACACCTTC.

The chain has TRBV27 and TRBJ2-1, with 11 positions matching TRBD2. V shed 3 bases, J shed 6 bases, and the junction held 4 bases outside the gene matches. The CDR3 contains 15 residues. CDR1 and CDR2 (germline): MNHEY, SMNVEV (reference sequence). In DNA, the CDR3 is TGTGCCAGCAGTTTCGCACTAGCGGGAGTCAATGAGCAGTTCTTC. Its protein is CASSFALAGVNEQFF.

The chain recombines TRBV19 with TRBJ1-5; 7 positions match TRBD1. Germline V gene data show CDR1 as LNHDA and CDR2 as SQIVND (reference sequence). Germline trimming cut 5 bases from V and 0 bases from J; bases unmatched to any gene: 4. CDR3 length: 15 residues. The CDR3 reads CASSLRDSSNQPQHF. The DNA of the CDR3 is TGTGCCAGTAGTCTAAGGGACAGTAGCAATCAGCCCCAGCATTTT.

In this sample, this clonotype turned up a few times. J is TRBJ1-3 and V is TRBV5-1, with no clear D. There are 13 residues in the CDR3. Germline V gives CDR1 SGHRS, CDR2 YFSETQ. Trimming stripped 4 bases from V and 0 bases from J, with 5 bases between. DNA for the CDR3: TGCGCCAGCAGCGGTTCCTCTGGAAACACCATATATTTT. It is translated as CASSGSSGNTIYF.